Listed here is a single T cell receptor (beta chain). Germline loops: CDR1 LNHDA, CDR2 SQIVND (reference sequence). V was cut by 1 base and J by 4 bases, with 10 bases left in between. The length of the CDR3 is 14 residues. Clones were sequenced by immunoSEQ multiplex PCR, and TCRdb holds only the in-frame ones, with some missing. The table shows tens of thousands of clones, with more than 75% occurring only once. This sample is part of a study of blood T cell repertoires in COVID-19. The chain recombines TRBV19 with TRBJ1-2, with TRBD1 as a possible D gene (5 bases). The TCR comes from a human donor in a cohort sampled during active COVID-19. What was sequenced was peripheral blood. In DNA form, the CDR3 reads TGTGCCAGTAGTATAGTGCAGGGAACCTATGGCTACACCTTC. Translating gives CASSIVQGTYGYTF.